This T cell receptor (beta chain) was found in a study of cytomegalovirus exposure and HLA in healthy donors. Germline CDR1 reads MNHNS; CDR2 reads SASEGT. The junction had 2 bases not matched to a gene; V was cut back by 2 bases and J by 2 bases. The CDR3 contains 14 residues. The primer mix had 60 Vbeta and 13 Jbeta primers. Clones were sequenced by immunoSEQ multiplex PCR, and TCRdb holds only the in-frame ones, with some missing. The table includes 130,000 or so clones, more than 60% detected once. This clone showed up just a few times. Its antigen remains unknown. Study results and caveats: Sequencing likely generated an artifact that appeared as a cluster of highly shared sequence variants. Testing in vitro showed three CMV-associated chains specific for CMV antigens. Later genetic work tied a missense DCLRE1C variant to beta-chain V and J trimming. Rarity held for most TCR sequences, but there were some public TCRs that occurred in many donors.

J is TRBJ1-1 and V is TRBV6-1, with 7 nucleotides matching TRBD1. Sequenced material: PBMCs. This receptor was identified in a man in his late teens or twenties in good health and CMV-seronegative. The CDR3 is CASSERGRNTEAFF. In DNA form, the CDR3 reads TGTGCCAGCAGTGAAAGGGGGCGAAACACTGAAGCTTTCTTT.